These 29 T cell receptor beta chains originate from one sample sequenced in a study of blood T cell repertoires in COVID-19. Libraries were prepared by immunoSEQ multiplex PCR; TCRdb keeps only in-frame clonotypes and omits some of them. The table shows over 60,000 clones, with just under 90% occurring only once. The specimen sequenced was peripheral blood. These receptors came from a woman of 80 years or more with active COVID-19.

This chain uses TRBV7-2 with TRBJ2-7, with TRBD2 matching over 13 bases. The CDR3 runs to 19 residues. Per the germline V gene, CDR1 is SGHTA and CDR2 is FQGNSA. Trimming removed 6 bases from V and 2 bases from J; junction bases left unmatched: 16. The CDR3 nucleotides are TGTGCCAGCAGTAGACTAGCGGGAGGACCTGGCGCCCCCCCCTACGAGCAGTACTTC. Residues: CASSRLAGGPGAPPYEQYF.

The chain has TRBV6-6 and TRBJ2-1; 9 nucleotides align to TRBD2. From germline, CDR1 is MNHNY and CDR2 SVGAGI (reference sequence). CDR3 size: 15 residues. After removal of 5 bases from V and 4 bases from J, the junction contained 6 bases not matched to a gene. The CDR3 region is CASSPGSGRYNEQFF. The CDR3 DNA follows: TGTGCCAGCAGTCCAGGGAGCGGGAGGTACAATGAGCAGTTCTTC.

This chain joins TRBV3-1 (or the pseudogene TRBV3-2) and TRBJ1-6; D not certain. The CDR3 has 12 amino acids. CDR1 and CDR2 (germline): LGHDT, YNNKEL (reference sequence). V gave up 1 base and J gave up 7 bases, with 2 bases separating them. CDR3 nucleotides: TGTGCCAGCAGCCAAGTAAATTCACCCCTCCACTTT. This sequence encodes CASSQVNSPLHF.

The chain carries TRBV28 and TRBJ2-7; possible D gene TRBD1, 5 bases. CDR3 length: 13 amino acids. The germline V and J ends were trimmed by 4 bases and 4 bases, with 11 bases remaining between them. Per germline, CDR1 MDHEN and CDR2 SYDVKM. The CDR3 bases are TGTGCCAGCAGTTCCCAGACAGCGTACGAGCAGTACTTC. This codes for CASSSQTAYEQYF.

The chain employs TRBV19 and TRBJ2-5; 7 bases agree with TRBD2. The CDR3 is made up of 15 amino acids. The V and J ends lost 3 bases and 2 bases, in that order; junction bases with no gene match: 6. CDR1 and CDR2 from the germline V gene are LNHDA and SQIVND (reference sequence). CDR3 region: CASSMGSGIQETQYF. Written as DNA, the CDR3 is TGTGCCAGTAGTATGGGAAGCGGGATTCAAGAGACCCAGTACTTC.

In this sample, this clone turned up once. The chain couples TRBV6-2 or TRBV6-3 to TRBJ2-7, with a possible D match to TRBD2 (6 bases). V dropped 2 bases and J dropped 2 bases, with 25 bases sitting between them. The CDR3 covers 19 residues. CDR1 is MNHEY and CDR2 is SVGEGT in the germline V gene. CDR3 sequence: CASSYTTPHLAKETYEQYF. CDR3 bases: TGTGCCAGCAGTTACACCACCCCCCACCTAGCGAAAGAAACCTACGAGCAGTACTTC.

This clone was seen once. The chain carries TRBV19 and TRBJ1-1; D might be TRBD1 (6 bases). This CDR3 is built from 14 residues. V lost 10 bases, J lost 5 bases, and 20 bases lay in between. CDR1 LNHDA and CDR2 SQIVND come from the germline V gene (reference sequence). CDR3 in DNA: TGTGCCACCACCTCAGGGGCCCGGAGGACTGAAGCTTTCTTT. The encoded protein is CATTSGARRTEAFF.

V usage is TRBV28 and J usage is TRBJ1-4; TRBD1 matches at 7 bases. Trimming removed 4 bases from V and 2 bases from J; junction bases left unmatched: 4. Looked up from germline, CDR1 is MDHEN and CDR2 is SYDVKM. The CDR3 has 15 residues. DNA for the CDR3: TGTGCCAGCAGTTCACCGACAGGGACTAATGAAAAACTGTTTTTT. Its translation: CASSSPTGTNEKLFF.

This chain connects TRBV6-4 to TRBJ1-2; 8 positions agree with TRBD1. Trimming removed 6 bases from V and 4 bases from J; junction bases left unmatched: 4. CDR1 and CDR2 from the germline V gene are MRHNA and SNTAGT. CDR3 size: 13 residues. The CDR3 DNA sequence: TGTGCCAGCAGCCCCGGGACAGGCTATGGCTACACCTTC. It translates to CASSPGTGYGYTF.

For the CDR3, the DNA is TGTGCCAGCAGCCCAAGCTCCCGGGGCTATGGCTACACCTTC. It is translated as CASSPSSRGYGYTF. V is TRBV7-8 and J is TRBJ1-2, with unresolved D. There are 14 residues in the CDR3. Between the trimmed V and J ends, which lost 5 bases and 4 bases, there was a span of 14 bases. The germline gives CDR1 SGHVS, CDR2 FQNEAQ. Full variable domain (rest looked up from reference TRBV7-8 and TRBJ1-2): GAGVSQSPRYKVAKRGQDVALRCDPISGHVSLFWYQQALGQGPEFLTYFQNEAQLDKSGLPSDRFFAERPEGSVSTLKIQRTQQEDSAVYLCASSPSSRGYGYTFGSGTRLTVV.

The V gene is TRBV5-8, the J gene TRBJ1-2; the D gene is possibly TRBD1 (6 bases). The CDR3 runs to 15 residues. V was pared by 2 bases and J by 4 bases, with 15 bases between. Germline CDR1 reads SGHTS; CDR2 reads YDEGEE. The CDR3 bases are TGTGCCAGCAGCTTCTACGGCAGGGGATCCTATGGCTACACCTTC. This encodes CASSFYGRGSYGYTF. Complete variable domain (other parts from reference TRBV5-8 and TRBJ1-2): EAGVTQSPTHLIKTRGQQATLRCSPISGHTSVYWYQQALGLGLQFLLWYDEGEERNRGNFPPRFSGRQFPNYSSELNVNALELEDSALYLCASSFYGRGSYGYTFGSGTRLTVV.

V is TRBV5-4 and J is TRBJ2-5; possible D gene TRBD2, 6 bases. V was cut by 2 bases and J by 6 bases, with 11 bases left in between. The germline V gene encodes CDR1 SGHNT and CDR2 YYREEE (reference sequence). The CDR3 length is 13 residues. CDR3 sequence reads: CASSFSGGKTQYF. CDR3 in DNA: TGTGCCAGCAGCTTCTCCGGGGGTAAGACCCAGTACTTC.

The V and J genes are TRBV19 and TRBJ2-3, with 11 bases lining up with TRBD2. Germline-derived CDR1 and CDR2 are LNHDA and SQIVND (reference sequence). Unmatched junction bases numbered 7, after V lost 9 bases and J lost 5 bases. This CDR3 is 14 amino acids long. The CDR3 bases are TGTGCCAGCGGGACTAGCGGAACCCTAGATACGCAGTATTTT. This encodes CASGTSGTLDTQYF.

The J gene is TRBJ2-2, the V gene TRBV5-6; D is possibly TRBD1 (6 bases). There are 14 residues in the CDR3. Germline V gene data show CDR1 as SGHDT and CDR2 as YYEEEE. V was clipped by 2 bases and J by 5 bases, with 10 bases between them. CDR3 region: CASSFTGRTGELFF. The CDR3 DNA is TGTGCCAGCAGCTTTACAGGGCGGACCGGGGAGCTGTTTTTT.

The genes are TRBV19 and TRBJ2-1, with D perhaps TRBD2 (6 bases). This CDR3 comprises 15 residues. CDR1 and CDR2 from the germline V gene are LNHDA and SQIVND (reference sequence). V was trimmed by 5 bases and J by 2 bases, leaving 13 bases between them. The CDR3 sequence: CASSRSGHTYNEQFF. In nucleotides, the CDR3 is TGTGCCAGTAGTCGTAGCGGTCACACCTACAATGAGCAGTTCTTC.

This clone appeared once. This chain connects TRBV7-8 to TRBJ2-5; a possible D gene is TRBD2 (5 bases). V gave up 5 bases and J gave up 0 bases, with 10 bases separating them. The germline V gene encodes CDR1 SGHVS and CDR2 FQNEAQ. The CDR3 is 14 amino acids. This CDR3 reads CASSLASNQETQYF. In DNA form, the CDR3 reads TGTGCCAGCAGCCTGGCTAGCAACCAAGAGACCCAGTACTTC. The complete variable domain, with remaining parts taken from reference TRBV7-8 and TRBJ2-5, reads GAGVSQSPRYKVAKRGQDVALRCDPISGHVSLFWYQQALGQGPEFLTYFQNEAQLDKSGLPSDRFFAERPEGSVSTLKIQRTQQEDSAVYLCASSLASNQETQYFGPGTRLLVL.

CDR3 region: CASSGTSKNEQFF. The CDR3 DNA sequence: TGTGCCAGCAGTGGGACTAGTAAGAATGAGCAGTTCTTC. This chain joins TRBV12-3 or TRBV12-4 and TRBJ2-1; 8 bases align to TRBD2. Trimming took 5 bases from V and 7 from J; bases not matched to a gene: 4. The CDR3 has 13 residues.

This chain joins TRBV4-3 and TRBJ1-2; TRBD1 is a possible D gene (5 bases). The CDR3 is made up of 15 amino acids. The V end was cut by 4 bases, the J end by 5 bases, with 17 bases between. Per the germline V gene, CDR1 is LGHNA and CDR2 is YSLEER. Here the CDR3 reads CASSLYNGGGYGYTF. The CDR3 DNA reads as TGCGCCAGCAGCCTTTACAACGGGGGAGGATATGGCTACACCTTC.

The CDR3 protein is CASRSYLSGSYNEQFF. The CDR3 DNA reads TGTGCCAGCAGATCCTATCTTAGCGGGAGCTACAATGAGCAGTTCTTC. The genes are TRBV28 and TRBJ2-1, with TRBD2 identical over 9 bases. Per the germline V gene, CDR1 is MDHEN and CDR2 is SYDVKM. V was clipped by 6 bases and J by 3 bases; unmatched bases: 9. The CDR3 runs to 16 residues.

CDR3 in DNA: TGTGCCAGCAGCTTAAATGGGCATTCACCCCTCCACTTT. Protein product: CASSLNGHSPLHF. The chain joins TRBV7-6 to TRBJ1-6; D ambiguous. Between the trimmed V and J ends, which lost 2 bases and 8 bases, there was a span of 7 bases. CDR1 and CDR2 from the germline V gene are SGHVS and FNYEAQ. The CDR3 has 13 amino acids.

This chain links TRBV28 with TRBJ2-1, with a weak D call TRBD1 (6 bases). This CDR3 has 11 residues. Germline loops: CDR1 MDHEN, CDR2 SYDVKM. The ends were cut back, 5 bases at V and 13 bases at J, with 12 bases in the middle. The CDR3 here is CASSPQGPQFF. DNA of the CDR3: TGTGCCAGCAGTCCACAGGGTCCACAGTTCTTC.

The chain couples TRBV2 to TRBJ1-4; maybe TRBD1 (6 bases). CDR3 size: 15 residues. V dropped 5 bases and J dropped 0 bases, with 10 bases sitting between them. Germline lookup yields CDR1 SNHLY and CDR2 FYNNEI. This chain's CDR3 is CASSTGRATNEKLFF. CDR3 in DNA: TGTGCCAGCAGTACAGGGAGAGCAACTAATGAAAAACTGTTTTTT.

This chain uses TRBV7-8 with TRBJ2-3, with a weak D call TRBD1 (6 bases). The CDR3 runs to 14 residues. Trimming removed 10 bases at V and 1 base at J, with 15 bases between. Germline values: CDR1 SGHVS, CDR2 FQNEAQ. The CDR3 sequence: CATSWGRGTDTQYF. The CDR3 DNA reads as TGTGCCACCTCCTGGGGGCGCGGCACAGATACGCAGTATTTT.

This sequence joins TRBV30 and TRBJ2-3, with unresolved D. Germline CDR1 reads GTSNPN; CDR2 reads SVGIG (reference sequence). Deletions cut 1 base from V and 3 bases from J, with 8 bases between. This CDR3 is 13 amino acids long. The CDR3 is CAWSGSVTDTQYF. The CDR3 nucleotides read TGTGCCTGGAGTGGAAGCGTAACAGATACGCAGTATTTT. The variable domain in full, with the rest retrieved from reference TRBV30 and TRBJ2-3, is SQTIHQWPATLVQPVGSPLSLECTVEGTSNPNLYWYRQAAGRGLQLLFYSVGIGQISSEVPQNLSASRPQDRQFILSSKKLLLSDSGFYLCAWSGSVTDTQYFGPGTRLTVL.

The CDR3 here is CASSLSGTSPETQYF. In DNA form, the CDR3 reads TGTGCCAGCAGTTTATCCGGGACTAGTCCGGAGACCCAGTACTTC. The gene calls are TRBV28 and TRBJ2-5; 8 bases line up with TRBD2. The V segment lost 1 base and the J segment 5 bases; nucleotides outside the gene matches: 6. Per the germline V gene, CDR1 is MDHEN and CDR2 is SYDVKM. The CDR3 runs 15 residues.

The chain combines TRBV19 with TRBJ2-7, with 7 nucleotides matching TRBD1. Looked up from germline, CDR1 is LNHDA and CDR2 is SQIVND (reference sequence). J was trimmed by 2 bases and V by 5 bases; bases with no gene match: 3. CDR3 length: 13 residues. The CDR3 DNA reads TGTGCCAGTAGTGTACAGGGGCCCTACGAGCAGTACTTC. Translation gives CASSVQGPYEQYF.

The V gene is TRBV5-6, the J gene TRBJ2-7; the D is unclear. The V and J ends lost 6 bases and 4 bases respectively, with 14 bases between them. The germline V gene encodes CDR1 SGHDT and CDR2 YYEEEE. The CDR3 totals 13 residues. CDR3 DNA: TGTGCCAGCAACGCCGGTGGAGCGTACGAGCAGTACTTC. This sequence encodes CASNAGGAYEQYF.

In its sample, this clone was seen once. The chain couples TRBV19 to TRBJ2-7, with 8 bases matching TRBD2. Germline loops: CDR1 LNHDA, CDR2 SQIVND (reference sequence). The J segment lost 0 bases and the V segment lost 5 bases, leaving 15 bases of the junction unmatched. CDR3 size: 18 residues. The CDR3 reads CASSWGNSGRAFSYEQYF. CDR3 sequence (DNA): TGTGCCAGTAGTTGGGGAAATTCCGGGAGGGCCTTCTCCTACGAGCAGTACTTC.

The chain combines TRBV6-4 with TRBJ2-1; the match to TRBD1 covers 7 bases. CDR3 length: 14 amino acids. In germline, CDR1 is MRHNA, CDR2 SNTAGT. With 2 bases clipped from V and 7 bases from J, the junction kept 5 bases outside the gene matches. CDR3 sequence: CASSDTQGVNEQFF. Written as DNA, the CDR3 is TGTGCCAGCAGTGACACCCAGGGGGTAAATGAGCAGTTCTTC.